The source of this TCR beta chain is a study of cytomegalovirus exposure and HLA in healthy donors. Findings of the study overall: Later analysis showed TCR association rates varying by HLA locus, highest for DRB1 and lowest for HLA-C. In vitro checks showed that three CMV-associated chains really do target CMV antigens.

Amplification used 60 Vbeta primers and 13 Jbeta primers. Using immunoSEQ multiplex PCR, the repertoire was profiled, and TCRdb retains in-frame clones only, with some absent. Of about 190,000 clones listed, roughly nine tenths are singletons. Each of the donors was a healthy bone marrow donor. Germline loops: CDR1 MNHNY, CDR2 SVGAGI (reference sequence). There are 12 residues in the CDR3. Trimming took off 0 bases at V and 10 bases at J, with 10 bases between the two ends. With respect to this clone: Its antigen is unknown.

This chain connects TRBV6-6 to TRBJ2-7; maybe TRBD2 (5 bases). The sequenced sample was PBMCs. The receptor was derived from a boy aged 2 to 10 in good health and CMV-seronegative. The CDR3 bases are TGTGCCAGCAGTTACTCCTCGGGGATTCAGTACTTC. This encodes CASSYSSGIQYF.